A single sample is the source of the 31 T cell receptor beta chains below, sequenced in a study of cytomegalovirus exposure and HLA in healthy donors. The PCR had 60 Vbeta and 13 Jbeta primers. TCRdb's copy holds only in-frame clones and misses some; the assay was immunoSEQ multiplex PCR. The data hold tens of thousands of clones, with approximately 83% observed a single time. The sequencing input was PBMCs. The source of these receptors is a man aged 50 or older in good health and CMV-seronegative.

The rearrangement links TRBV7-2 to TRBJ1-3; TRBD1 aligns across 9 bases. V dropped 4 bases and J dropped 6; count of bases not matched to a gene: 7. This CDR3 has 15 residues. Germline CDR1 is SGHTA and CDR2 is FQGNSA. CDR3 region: CASSSTTGGENTIYF. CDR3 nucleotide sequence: TGTGCCAGCAGCTCGACGACAGGGGGGGAAAACACCATATATTTT. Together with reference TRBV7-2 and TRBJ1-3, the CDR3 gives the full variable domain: GAGVSQSPSNKVTEKGKDVELRCDPISGHTALYWYRQSLGQGLEFLIYFQGNSAPDKSGLPSDRFSAERTGGSVSTLTIQRTQQEDSAVYLCASSSTTGGENTIYFGEGSWLTVV.

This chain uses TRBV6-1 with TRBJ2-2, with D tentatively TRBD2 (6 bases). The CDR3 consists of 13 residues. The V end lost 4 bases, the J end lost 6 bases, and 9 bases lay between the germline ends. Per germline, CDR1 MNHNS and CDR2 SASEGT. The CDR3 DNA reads TGTGCCAGCAGTGCGGGGGATCCCGGGGAGCTGTTTTTT. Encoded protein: CASSAGDPGELFF.

This CDR3 is CASSQEPLAGIYEQYF. DNA of the CDR3: TGTGCCAGCAGCCAAGAACCCCTAGCGGGAATTTACGAGCAGTACTTC. V is TRBV4-2 and J is TRBJ2-7; TRBD2 matches 9 bases. Germline CDR1 LGHNA, CDR2 YNFKEQ. The CDR3 spans 16 residues. V dropped 0 bases and J dropped 4; count of bases not matched to a gene: 7.

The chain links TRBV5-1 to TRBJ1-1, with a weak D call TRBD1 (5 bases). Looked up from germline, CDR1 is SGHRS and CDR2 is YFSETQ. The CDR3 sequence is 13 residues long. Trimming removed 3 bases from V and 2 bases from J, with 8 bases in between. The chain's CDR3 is CASSSGQNTEAFF. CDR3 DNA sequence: TGCGCCAGCAGCTCCGGACAAAACACTGAAGCTTTCTTT.

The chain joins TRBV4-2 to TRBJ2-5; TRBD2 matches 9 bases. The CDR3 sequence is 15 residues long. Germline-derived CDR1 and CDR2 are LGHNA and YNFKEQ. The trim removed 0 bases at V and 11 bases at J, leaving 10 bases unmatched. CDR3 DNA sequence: TGTGCCAGCAGCCAAGATACTAGCGGGTCTCCTATTCAGTACTTC. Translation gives CASSQDTSGSPIQYF.

The DNA for the CDR3 is TGTGCCAGCAGCTTGGTCGGCGGGAGCACAGATACGCAGTATTTT. The encoded protein is CASSLVGGSTDTQYF. The chain couples TRBV5-4 to TRBJ2-3; D may be TRBD2 (5 bases). The germline gives CDR1 SGHNT, CDR2 YYREEE (reference sequence). Deletions cut 0 bases from V and 0 bases from J, with 8 bases between. This CDR3 contains 15 residues.

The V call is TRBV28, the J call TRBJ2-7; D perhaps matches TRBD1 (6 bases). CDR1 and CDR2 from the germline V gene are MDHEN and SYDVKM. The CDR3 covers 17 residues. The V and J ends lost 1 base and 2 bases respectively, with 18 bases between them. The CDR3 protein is CASSLLAGAETTYEQYF. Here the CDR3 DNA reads TGTGCCAGCAGTTTATTAGCAGGGGCCGAAACCACCTACGAGCAGTACTTC.

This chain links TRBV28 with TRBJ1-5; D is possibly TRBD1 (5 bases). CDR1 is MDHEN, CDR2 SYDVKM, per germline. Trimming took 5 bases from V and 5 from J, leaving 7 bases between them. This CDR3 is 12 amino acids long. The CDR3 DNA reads TGTGCCAGCAGTCCGGGGGATCAGCCCCAGCATTTT. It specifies CASSPGDQPQHF.

CDR3 nucleotides: TGTGCCAGCAGTCCCAGGGGGCTCTACGAGCAGTACTTC. Its protein product is CASSPRGLYEQYF. The chain couples TRBV7-6 to TRBJ2-7; 8 bases are shared with TRBD1. CDR1 is SGHVS and CDR2 is FNYEAQ in the germline V gene. This CDR3 has 13 amino acids. The V and J ends lost 6 bases and 3 bases, in that order; junction bases with no gene match: 4.

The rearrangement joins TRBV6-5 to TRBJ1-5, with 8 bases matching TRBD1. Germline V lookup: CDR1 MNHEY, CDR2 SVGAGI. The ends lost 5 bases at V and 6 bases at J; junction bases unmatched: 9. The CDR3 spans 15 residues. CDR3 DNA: TGTGCCAGCAGTCTCAGGGGGCGCGAACGTCAGCCCCAGCATTTT. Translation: CASSLRGRERQPQHF.

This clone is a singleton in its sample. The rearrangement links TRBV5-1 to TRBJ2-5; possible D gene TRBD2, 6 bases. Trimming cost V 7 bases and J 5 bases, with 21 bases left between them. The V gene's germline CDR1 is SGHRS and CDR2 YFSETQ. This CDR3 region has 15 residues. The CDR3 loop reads CASASGTQGGETQYF. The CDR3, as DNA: TGCGCCAGCGCTTCCGGGACTCAAGGAGGGGAGACCCAGTACTTC.

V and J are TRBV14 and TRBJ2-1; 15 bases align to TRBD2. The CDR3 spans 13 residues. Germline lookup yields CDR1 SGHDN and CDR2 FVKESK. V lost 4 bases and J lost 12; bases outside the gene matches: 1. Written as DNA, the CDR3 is TGTGCCAGCAGCCCGGGACTAGCGGGAGGGCAGTTCTTC. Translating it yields CASSPGLAGGQFF.

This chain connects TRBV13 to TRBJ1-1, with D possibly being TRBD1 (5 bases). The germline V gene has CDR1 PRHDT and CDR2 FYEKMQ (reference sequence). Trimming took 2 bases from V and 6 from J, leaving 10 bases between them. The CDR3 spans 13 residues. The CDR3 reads CASSLMGGAEAFF. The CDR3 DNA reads TGTGCCAGCAGCTTAATGGGGGGAGCTGAAGCTTTCTTT.

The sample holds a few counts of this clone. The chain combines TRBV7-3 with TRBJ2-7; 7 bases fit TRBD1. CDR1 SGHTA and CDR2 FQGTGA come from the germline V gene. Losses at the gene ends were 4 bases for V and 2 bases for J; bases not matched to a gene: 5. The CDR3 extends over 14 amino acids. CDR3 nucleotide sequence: TGTGCCAGCAGCTCGGGACAGAACCCCTACGAGCAGTACTTC. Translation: CASSSGQNPYEQYF.

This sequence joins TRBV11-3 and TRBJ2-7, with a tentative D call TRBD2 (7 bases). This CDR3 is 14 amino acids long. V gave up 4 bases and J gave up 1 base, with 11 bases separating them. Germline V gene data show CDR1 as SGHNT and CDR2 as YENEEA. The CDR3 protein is CASSSGRGSYEQYF. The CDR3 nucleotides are TGTGCCAGCAGCTCAGGGAGGGGGTCCTACGAGCAGTACTTC.

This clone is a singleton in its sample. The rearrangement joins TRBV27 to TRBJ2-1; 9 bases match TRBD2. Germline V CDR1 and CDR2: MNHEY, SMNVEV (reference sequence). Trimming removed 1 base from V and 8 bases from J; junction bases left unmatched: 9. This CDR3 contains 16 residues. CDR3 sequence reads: CASSLWGAGGPHEQFF. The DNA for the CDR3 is TGTGCCAGCAGTTTATGGGGGGCGGGAGGGCCCCATGAGCAGTTCTTC.

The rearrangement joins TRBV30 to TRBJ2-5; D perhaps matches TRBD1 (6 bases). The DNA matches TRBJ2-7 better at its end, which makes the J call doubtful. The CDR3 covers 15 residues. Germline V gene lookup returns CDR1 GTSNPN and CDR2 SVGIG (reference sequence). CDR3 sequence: CAWRTQGYLRDEQYF. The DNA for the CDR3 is TGTGCCTGGAGGACCCAGGGGTACCTTCGCGACGAGCAGTACTTC.

CDR3 in amino acids: CASSRNRGSSYNEQFF. The CDR3 DNA is TGCGCCAGCAGCCGAAACAGGGGGAGCTCCTACAATGAGCAGTTCTTC. The J gene is TRBJ2-1, the V gene TRBV10-1; the match to TRBD1 covers 8 bases. Germline values: CDR1 WNHNN, CDR2 SYGVQD (reference sequence). This CDR3 has 16 amino acids. Unmatched junction bases numbered 7, after V lost 6 bases and J lost 0 bases.

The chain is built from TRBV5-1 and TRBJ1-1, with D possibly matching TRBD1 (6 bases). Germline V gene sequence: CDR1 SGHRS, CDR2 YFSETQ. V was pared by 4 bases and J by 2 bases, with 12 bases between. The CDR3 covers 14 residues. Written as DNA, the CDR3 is TGCGCCAGCAGCGTGACGACAGGTAACACTGAAGCTTTCTTT. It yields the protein CASSVTTGNTEAFF. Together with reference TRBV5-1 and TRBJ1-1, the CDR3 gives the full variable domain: KAGVTQTPRYLIKTRGQQVTLSCSPISGHRSVSWYQQTPGQGLQFLFEYFSETQRNKGNFPGRFSGRQFSNSRSEMNVSTLELGDSALYLCASSVTTGNTEAFFGQGTRLTVV.

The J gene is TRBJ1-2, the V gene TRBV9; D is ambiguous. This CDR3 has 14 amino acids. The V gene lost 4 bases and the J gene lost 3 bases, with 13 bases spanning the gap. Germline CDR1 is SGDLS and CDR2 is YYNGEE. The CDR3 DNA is TGTGCCAGCAGCACAAACCCCGGAGACTATGGCTACACCTTC. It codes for CASSTNPGDYGYTF.

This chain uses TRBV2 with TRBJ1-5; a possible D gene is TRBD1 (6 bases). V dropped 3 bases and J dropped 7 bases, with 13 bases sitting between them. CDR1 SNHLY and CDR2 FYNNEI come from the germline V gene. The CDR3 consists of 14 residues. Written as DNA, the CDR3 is TGTGCCAGCAGTGACAGGGGTGTAGGCCAGCCCCAGCATTTT. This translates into CASSDRGVGQPQHF.

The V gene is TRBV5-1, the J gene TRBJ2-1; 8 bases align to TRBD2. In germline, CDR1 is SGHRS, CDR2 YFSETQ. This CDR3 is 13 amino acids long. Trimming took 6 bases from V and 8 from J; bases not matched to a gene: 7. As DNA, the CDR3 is TGCGCCAGCACCGATAGCGGGAACGATGAGCAGTTCTTC. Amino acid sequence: CASTDSGNDEQFF.

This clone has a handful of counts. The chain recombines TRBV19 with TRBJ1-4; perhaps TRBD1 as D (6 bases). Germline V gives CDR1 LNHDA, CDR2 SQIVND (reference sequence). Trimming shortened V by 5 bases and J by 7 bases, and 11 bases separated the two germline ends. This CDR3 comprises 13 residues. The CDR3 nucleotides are TGTGCCAGTAGTCTCCGACAGGCTGAAAAACTGTTTTTT. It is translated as CASSLRQAEKLFF.

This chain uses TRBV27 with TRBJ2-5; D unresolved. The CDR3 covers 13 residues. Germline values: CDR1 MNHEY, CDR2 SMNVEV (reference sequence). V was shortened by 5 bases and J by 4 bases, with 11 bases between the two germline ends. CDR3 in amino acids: CASSTFIGETQYF. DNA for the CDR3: TGTGCCAGCAGTACTTTCATTGGAGAGACCCAGTACTTC.

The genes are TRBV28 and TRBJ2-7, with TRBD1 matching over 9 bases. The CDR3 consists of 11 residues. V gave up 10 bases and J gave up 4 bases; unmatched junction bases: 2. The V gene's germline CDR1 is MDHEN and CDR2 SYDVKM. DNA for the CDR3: TGTGCCACGGGACAGGGTTACGAGCAGTACTTC. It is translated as CATGQGYEQYF.

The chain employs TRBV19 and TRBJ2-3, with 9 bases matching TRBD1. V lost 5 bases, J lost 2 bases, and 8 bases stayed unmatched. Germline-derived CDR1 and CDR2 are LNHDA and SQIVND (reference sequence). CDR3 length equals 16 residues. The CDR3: CASSLLGQGFTDTQYF. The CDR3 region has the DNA TGTGCCAGTAGTCTGCTGGGACAGGGATTCACAGATACGCAGTATTTT. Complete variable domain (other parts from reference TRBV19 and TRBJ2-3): DGGITQSPKYLFRKEGQNVTLSCEQNLNHDAMYWYRQDPGQGLRLIYYSQIVNDFQKGDIAEGYSVSREKKESFPLTVTSAQKNPTAFYLCASSLLGQGFTDTQYFGPGTRLTVL.

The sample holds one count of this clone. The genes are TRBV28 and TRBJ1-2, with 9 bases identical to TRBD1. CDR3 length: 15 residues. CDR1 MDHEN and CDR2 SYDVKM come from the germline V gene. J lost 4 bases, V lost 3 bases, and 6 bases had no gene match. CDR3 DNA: TGTGCCAGCAGTTTCTACAGGGGGCGCTCCTATGGCTACACCTTC. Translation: CASSFYRGRSYGYTF.

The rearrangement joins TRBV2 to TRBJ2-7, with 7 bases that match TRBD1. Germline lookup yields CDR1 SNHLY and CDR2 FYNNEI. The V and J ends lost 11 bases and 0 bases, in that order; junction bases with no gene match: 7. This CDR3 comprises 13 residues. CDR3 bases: TGTGCCCGCCGGGACAGCTCCTCCTACGAGCAGTACTTC. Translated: CARRDSSSYEQYF.

This chain's CDR3 is CASSLQGARAFF. DNA of the CDR3: TGTGCCAGCAGCTTACAGGGGGCGCGAGCTTTCTTT. This sequence joins TRBV11-1 and TRBJ1-1; 8 bases agree with TRBD1. This CDR3 region has 12 residues. Germline trimming cut 2 bases from V and 10 bases from J; bases unmatched to any gene: 3. The germline CDR1 and CDR2 sequences are SGHAT and FQDESV (reference sequence). Looking up the rest from reference TRBV11-1 and TRBJ1-1 gives the full variable domain: EAEVAQSPRYKITEKSQAVAFWCDPISGHATLYWYRQILGQGPELLVQFQDESVVDDSQLPKDRFSAERLKGVDSTLKIQPAELGDSAMYLCASSLQGARAFFGQGTRLTVV.

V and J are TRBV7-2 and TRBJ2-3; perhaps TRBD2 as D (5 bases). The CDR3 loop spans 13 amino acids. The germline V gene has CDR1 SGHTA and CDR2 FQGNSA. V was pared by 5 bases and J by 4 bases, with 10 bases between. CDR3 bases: TGTGCCAGCAGCGAGGGCTGGGCAGATACGCAGTATTTT. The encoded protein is CASSEGWADTQYF.

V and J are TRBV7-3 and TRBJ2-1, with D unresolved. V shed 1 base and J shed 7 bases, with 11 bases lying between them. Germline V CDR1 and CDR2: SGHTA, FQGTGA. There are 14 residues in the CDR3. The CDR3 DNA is TGTGCCAGCAGCTTAATGGTTAGCTGGAATGAGCAGTTCTTC. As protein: CASSLMVSWNEQFF.